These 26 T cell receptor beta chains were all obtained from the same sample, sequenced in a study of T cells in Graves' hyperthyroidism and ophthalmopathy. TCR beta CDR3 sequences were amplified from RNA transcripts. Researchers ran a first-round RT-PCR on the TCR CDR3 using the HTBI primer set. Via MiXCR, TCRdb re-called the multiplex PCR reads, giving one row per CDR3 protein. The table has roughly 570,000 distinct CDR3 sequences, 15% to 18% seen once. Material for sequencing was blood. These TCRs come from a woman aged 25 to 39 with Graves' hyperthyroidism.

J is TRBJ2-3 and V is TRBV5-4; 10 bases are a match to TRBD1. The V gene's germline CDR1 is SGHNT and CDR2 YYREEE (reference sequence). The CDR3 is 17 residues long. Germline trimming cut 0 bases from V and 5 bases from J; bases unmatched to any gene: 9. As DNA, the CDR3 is TGTGCCAGCAGCTTGGGACAGGGGGCTTCCGGGGTAGATACGCAGTATTTT. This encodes CASSLGQGASGVDTQYF.

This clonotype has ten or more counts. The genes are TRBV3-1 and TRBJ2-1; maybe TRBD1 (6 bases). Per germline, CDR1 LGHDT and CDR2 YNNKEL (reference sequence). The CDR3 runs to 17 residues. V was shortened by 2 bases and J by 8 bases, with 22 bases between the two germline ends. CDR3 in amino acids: CASSQLLGAGPFHEQFF. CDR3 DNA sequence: TGTGCCAGCAGCCAATTATTGGGGGCAGGGCCGTTCCATGAGCAGTTCTTC.

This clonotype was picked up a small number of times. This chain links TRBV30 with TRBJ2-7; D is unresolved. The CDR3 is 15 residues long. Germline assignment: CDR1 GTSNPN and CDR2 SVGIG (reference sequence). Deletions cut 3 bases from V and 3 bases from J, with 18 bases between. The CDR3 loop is CAWSVNSRLGYEQYF. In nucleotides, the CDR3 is TGTGCCTGGAGCGTGAACTCGCGCCTCGGCTACGAGCAGTACTTC.

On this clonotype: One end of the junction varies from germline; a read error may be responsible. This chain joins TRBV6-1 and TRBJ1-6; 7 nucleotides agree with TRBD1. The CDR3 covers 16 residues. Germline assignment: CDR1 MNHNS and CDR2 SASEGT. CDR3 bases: TGTGCCAGCAGACCCGACAGGGAAAGATATAGTTCACCCCTCCACTTT. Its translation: CASRPDRERYSSPLHF.

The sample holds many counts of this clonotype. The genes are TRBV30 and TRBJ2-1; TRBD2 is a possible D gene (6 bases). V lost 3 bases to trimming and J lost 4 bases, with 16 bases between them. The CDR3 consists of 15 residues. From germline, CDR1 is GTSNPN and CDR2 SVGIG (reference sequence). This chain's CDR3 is CAWRPFAGLYNEQFF. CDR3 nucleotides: TGTGCCTGGAGACCTTTTGCGGGGCTATACAATGAGCAGTTCTTC.

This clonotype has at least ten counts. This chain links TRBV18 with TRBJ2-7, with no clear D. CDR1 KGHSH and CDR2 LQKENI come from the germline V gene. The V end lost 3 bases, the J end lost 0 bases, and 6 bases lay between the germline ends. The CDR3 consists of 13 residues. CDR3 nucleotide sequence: TGTGCCAGCTCACCGAACTCCTCCTACGAGCAGTACTTC. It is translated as CASSPNSSYEQYF. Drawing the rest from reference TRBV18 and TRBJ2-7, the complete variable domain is NAGVMQNPRHLVRRRGQEARLRCSPMKGHSHVYWYRQLPEEGLKFMVYLQKENIIDESGMPKERFSAEFPKEGPSILRIQQVVRGDSAAYFCASSPNSSYEQYFGPGTRLTVT.

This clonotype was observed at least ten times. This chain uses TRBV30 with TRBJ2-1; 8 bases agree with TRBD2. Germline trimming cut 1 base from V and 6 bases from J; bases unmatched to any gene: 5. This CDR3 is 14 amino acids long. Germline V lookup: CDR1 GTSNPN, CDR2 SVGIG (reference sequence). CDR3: CAWSAGLDLNEQFF. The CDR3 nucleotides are TGTGCCTGGAGTGCGGGACTAGACCTCAATGAGCAGTTCTTC. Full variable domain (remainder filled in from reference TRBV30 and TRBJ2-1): SQTIHQWPATLVQPVGSPLSLECTVEGTSNPNLYWYRQAAGRGLQLLFYSVGIGQISSEVPQNLSASRPQDRQFILSSKKLLLSDSGFYLCAWSAGLDLNEQFFGPGTRLTVL.

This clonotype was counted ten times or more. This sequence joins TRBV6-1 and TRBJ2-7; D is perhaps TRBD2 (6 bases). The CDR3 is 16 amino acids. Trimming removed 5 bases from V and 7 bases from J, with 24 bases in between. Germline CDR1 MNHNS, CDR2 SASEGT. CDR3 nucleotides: TGTGCCAGCAGTTACCCCCCCCCCTCTAGCGTGGGGGAGCAGTACTTC. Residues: CASSYPPPSSVGEQYF.

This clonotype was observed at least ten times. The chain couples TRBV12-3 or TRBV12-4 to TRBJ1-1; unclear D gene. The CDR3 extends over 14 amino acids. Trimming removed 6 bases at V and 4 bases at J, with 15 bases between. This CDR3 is CASRPQKGSTEAFF. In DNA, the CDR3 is TGTGCCAGCAGGCCTCAAAAAGGTTCCACTGAAGCTTTCTTT.

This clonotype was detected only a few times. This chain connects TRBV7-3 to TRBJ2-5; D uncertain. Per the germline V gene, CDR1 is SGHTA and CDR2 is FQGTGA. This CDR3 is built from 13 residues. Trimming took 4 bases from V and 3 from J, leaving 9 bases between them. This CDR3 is CASSSHGKETQYF. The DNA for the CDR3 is TGTGCCAGCAGCTCACACGGAAAAGAGACCCAGTACTTC. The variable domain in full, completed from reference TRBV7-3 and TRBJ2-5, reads GAGVSQTPSNKVTEKGKYVELRCDPISGHTALYWYRQSLGQGPEFLIYFQGTGAADDSGLPNDRFFAVRPEGSVSTLKIQRTERGDSAVYLCASSSHGKETQYFGPGTRLLVL.

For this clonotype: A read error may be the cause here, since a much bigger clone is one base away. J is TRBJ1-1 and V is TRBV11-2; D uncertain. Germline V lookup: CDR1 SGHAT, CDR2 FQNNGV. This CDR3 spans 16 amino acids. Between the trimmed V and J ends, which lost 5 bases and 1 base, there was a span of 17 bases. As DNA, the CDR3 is TGTGCCAGCAGCAACCATAGGCAAGAGCGGAACACTGAAGCTTTCTTT. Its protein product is CASSNHRQERNTEAFF.

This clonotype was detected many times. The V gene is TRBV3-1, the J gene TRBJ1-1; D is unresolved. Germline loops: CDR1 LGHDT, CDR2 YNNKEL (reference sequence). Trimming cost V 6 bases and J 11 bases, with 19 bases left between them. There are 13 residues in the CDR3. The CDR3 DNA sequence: TGTGCCAGCAGACCCAACCGGTTCCCGCGGGCTTTCTTT. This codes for CASRPNRFPRAFF.

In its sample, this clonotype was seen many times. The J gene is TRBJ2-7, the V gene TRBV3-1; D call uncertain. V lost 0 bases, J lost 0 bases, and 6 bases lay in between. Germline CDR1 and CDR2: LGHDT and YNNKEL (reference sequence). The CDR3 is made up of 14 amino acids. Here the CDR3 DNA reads TGTGCCAGCAGCCAAGAAGTCTCCTCCTACGAGCAGTACTTC. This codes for CASSQEVSSYEQYF.

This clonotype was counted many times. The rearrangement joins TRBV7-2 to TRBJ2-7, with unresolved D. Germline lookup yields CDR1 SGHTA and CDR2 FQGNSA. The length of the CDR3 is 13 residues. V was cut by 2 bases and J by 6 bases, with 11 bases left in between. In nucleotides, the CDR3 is TGTGCCAGCAGCTTATCCGTGCCAGGCGAGCAGTACTTC. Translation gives CASSLSVPGEQYF.

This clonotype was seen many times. For the CDR3, the DNA is TGTGCCAGCTTCCGGACTAGCAACTACAATGAGCAGTTCTTC. Protein sequence: CASFRTSNYNEQFF. The chain joins TRBV7-9 to TRBJ2-1, with TRBD2 identical over 8 bases. J lost 3 bases, V lost 8 bases, and 6 bases had no gene match. The germline V gene has CDR1 SEHNR and CDR2 FQNEAQ (reference sequence). The CDR3 runs 14 residues.

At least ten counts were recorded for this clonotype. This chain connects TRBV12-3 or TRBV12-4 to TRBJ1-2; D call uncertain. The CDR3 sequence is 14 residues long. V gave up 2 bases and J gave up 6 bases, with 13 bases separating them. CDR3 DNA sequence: TGTGCCAGCAGTTTAAGTCCCGGTTCTCATGGCTACACCTTC. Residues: CASSLSPGSHGYTF.

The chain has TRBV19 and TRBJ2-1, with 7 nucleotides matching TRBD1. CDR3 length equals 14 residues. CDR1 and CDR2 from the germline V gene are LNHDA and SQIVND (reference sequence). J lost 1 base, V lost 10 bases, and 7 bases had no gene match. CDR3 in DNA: TGTGCCACCCGGGACAGACGTTCCTACAATGAGCAGTTCTTC. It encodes CATRDRRSYNEQFF.

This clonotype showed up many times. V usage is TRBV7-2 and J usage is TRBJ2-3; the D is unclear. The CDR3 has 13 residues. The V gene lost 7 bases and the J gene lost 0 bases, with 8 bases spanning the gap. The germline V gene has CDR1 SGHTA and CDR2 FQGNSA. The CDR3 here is CASTQSSTDTQYF. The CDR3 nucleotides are TGTGCCAGCACCCAATCGAGCACAGATACGCAGTATTTT.

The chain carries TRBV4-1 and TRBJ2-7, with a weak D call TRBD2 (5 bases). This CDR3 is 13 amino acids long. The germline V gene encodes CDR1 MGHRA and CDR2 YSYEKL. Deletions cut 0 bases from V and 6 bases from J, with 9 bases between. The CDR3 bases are TGCGCCAGCAGCCAAGAAGCACTAGGCGAGCAGTACTTC. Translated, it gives CASSQEALGEQYF.

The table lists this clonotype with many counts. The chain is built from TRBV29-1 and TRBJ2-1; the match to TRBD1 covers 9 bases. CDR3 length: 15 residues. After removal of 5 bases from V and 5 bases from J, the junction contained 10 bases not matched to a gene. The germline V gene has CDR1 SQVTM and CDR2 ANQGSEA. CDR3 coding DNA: TGCAGCGTTCTCTCCCGGGACAGGGTTCACAATGAGCAGTTCTTC. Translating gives CSVLSRDRVHNEQFF.

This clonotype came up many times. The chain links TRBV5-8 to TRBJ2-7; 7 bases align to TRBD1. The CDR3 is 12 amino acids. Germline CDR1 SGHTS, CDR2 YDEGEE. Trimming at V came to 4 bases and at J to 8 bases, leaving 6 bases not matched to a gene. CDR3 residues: CASSNDRVKQYF. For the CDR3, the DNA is TGTGCCAGCAGCAACGACAGGGTAAAGCAGTACTTC.

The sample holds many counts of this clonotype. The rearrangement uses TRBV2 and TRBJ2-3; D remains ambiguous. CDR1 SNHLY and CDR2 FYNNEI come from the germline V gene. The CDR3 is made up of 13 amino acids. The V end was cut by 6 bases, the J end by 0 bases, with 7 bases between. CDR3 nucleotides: TGTGCCAGCAGACAACTAAGCACAGATACGCAGTATTTT. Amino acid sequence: CASRQLSTDTQYF.

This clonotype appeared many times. The DNA for the CDR3 is TGTGCCAGCAGTTTGAGGCAGCGGGAGACGCAGTATTTT. It is translated as CASSLRQRETQYF. The V call is TRBV12-3 or TRBV12-4, the J call TRBJ2-3; 8 bases are shared with TRBD2. V shed 3 bases, J shed 9 bases, and the junction held 5 bases outside the gene matches. The length of the CDR3 is 13 residues.

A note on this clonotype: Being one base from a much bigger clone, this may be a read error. The CDR3 here is CANNLDRATEAFF. CDR3 nucleotides: TGTGCCAACAACTTGGACAGGGCCACTGAAGCTTTCTTT. The rearrangement joins TRBV28 to TRBJ1-1, with 8 positions matching TRBD1. Trimming at V came to 10 bases and at J to 4 bases, leaving 8 bases not matched to a gene. The CDR3 consists of 13 residues. Germline V gene sequence: CDR1 MDHEN, CDR2 SYDVKM.

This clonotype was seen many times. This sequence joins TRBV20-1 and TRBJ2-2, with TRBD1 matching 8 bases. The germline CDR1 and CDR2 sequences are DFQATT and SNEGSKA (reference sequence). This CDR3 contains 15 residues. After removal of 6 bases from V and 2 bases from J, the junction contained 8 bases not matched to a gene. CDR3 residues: CSANGGQGNTGELFF. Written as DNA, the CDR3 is TGCAGTGCAAATGGCGGACAGGGCAACACCGGGGAGCTGTTTTTT.

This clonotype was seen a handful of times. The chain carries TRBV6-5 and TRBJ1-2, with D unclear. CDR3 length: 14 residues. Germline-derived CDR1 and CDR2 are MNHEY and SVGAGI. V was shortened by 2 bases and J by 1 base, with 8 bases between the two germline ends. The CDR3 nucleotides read TGTGCCAGCAGTTACATACACGATAACTATGGCTACACCTTC. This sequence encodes CASSYIHDNYGYTF.